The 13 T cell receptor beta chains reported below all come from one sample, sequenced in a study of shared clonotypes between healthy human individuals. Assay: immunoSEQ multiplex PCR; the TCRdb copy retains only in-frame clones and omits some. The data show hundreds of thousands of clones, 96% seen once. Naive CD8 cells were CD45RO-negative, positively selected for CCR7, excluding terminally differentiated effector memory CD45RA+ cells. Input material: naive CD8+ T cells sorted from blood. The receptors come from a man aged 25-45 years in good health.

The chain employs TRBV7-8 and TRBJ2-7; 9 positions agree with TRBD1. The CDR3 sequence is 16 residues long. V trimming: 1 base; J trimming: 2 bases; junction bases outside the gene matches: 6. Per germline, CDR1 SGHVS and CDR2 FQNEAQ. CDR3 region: CASSLEVGTGTYEQYF. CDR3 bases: TGTGCCAGCAGCTTAGAGGTCGGGACAGGGACCTACGAGCAGTACTTC.

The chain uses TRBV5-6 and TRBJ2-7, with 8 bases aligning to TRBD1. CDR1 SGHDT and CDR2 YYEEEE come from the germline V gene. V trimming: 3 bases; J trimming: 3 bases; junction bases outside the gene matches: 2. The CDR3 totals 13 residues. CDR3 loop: CASSSTGVYEQYF. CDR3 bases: TGTGCCAGCAGCTCGACAGGGGTCTACGAGCAGTACTTC.

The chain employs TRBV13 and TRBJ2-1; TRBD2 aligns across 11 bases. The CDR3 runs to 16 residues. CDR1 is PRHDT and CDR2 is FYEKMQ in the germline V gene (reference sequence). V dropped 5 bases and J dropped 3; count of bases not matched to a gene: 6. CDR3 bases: TGTGCCAGCAGCCTCCAGGGACTAGCGGTCTACAATGAGCAGTTCTTC. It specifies CASSLQGLAVYNEQFF.

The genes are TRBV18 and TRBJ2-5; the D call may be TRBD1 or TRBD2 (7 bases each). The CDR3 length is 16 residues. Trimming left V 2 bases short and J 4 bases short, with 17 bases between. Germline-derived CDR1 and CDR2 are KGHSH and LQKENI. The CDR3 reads CASSPEAARGGETQYF. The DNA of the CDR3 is TGTGCCAGCTCACCAGAGGCGGCCAGGGGGGGAGAGACCCAGTACTTC.

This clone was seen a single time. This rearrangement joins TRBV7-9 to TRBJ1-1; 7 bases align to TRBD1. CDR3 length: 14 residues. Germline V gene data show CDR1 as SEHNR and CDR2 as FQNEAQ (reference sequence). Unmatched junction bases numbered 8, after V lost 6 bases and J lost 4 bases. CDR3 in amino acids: CASRPPTGTTEAFF. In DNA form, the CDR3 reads TGTGCCAGCAGACCTCCGACAGGGACCACTGAAGCTTTCTTT.

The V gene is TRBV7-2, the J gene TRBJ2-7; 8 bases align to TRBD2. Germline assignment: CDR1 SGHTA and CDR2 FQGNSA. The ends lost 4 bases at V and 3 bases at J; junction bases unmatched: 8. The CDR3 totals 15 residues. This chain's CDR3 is CASSSEPSGGYEQYF. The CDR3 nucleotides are TGTGCCAGCAGCTCAGAGCCCAGCGGGGGCTACGAGCAGTACTTC.

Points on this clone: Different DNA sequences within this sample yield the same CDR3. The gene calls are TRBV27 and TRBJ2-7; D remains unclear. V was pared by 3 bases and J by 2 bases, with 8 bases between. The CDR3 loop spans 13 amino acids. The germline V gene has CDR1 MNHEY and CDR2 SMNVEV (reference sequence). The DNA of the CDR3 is TGTGCCAGCAGTTTCTCGCAGACCTACGAGCAGTACTTC. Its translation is CASSFSQTYEQYF.

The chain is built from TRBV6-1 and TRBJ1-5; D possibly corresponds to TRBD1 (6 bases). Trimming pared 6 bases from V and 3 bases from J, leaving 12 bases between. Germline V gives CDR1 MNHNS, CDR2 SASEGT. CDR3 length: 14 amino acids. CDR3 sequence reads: CASRAGGINQPQHF. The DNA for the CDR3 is TGTGCCAGCAGAGCGGGGGGCATCAATCAGCCCCAGCATTTT.

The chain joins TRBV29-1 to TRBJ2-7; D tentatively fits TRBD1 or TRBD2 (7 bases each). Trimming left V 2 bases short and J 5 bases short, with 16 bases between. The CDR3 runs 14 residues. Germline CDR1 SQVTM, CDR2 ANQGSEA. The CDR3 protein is CSVEHGEGAHEQYF. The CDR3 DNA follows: TGCAGCGTTGAACACGGGGAGGGGGCCCACGAGCAGTACTTC.

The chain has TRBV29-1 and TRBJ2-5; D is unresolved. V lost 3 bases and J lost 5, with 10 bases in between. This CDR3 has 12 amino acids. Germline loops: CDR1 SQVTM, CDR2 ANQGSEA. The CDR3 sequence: CSVEGKVETQYF. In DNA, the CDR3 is TGCAGCGTTGAGGGGAAGGTGGAGACCCAGTACTTC.

CDR3 bases: TGTGCCAGCAGCTCCGACACAGGGATAGAAGAAAAACTGTTTTTT. This gives the protein CASSSDTGIEEKLFF. The chain combines TRBV7-9 with TRBJ1-4; D is perhaps TRBD1 (6 bases). V was shortened by 4 bases and J by 8 bases, with 17 bases between the two germline ends. The CDR3 length is 15 residues. Germline lookup yields CDR1 SEHNR and CDR2 FQNEAQ (reference sequence).

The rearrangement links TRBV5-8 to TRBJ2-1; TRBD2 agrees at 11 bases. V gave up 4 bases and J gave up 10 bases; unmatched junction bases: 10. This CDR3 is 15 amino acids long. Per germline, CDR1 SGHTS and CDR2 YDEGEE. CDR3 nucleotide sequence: TGTGCCAGCAGCCTACGTAGCGGGAGGGCCGAAGAGCAGTTCTTC. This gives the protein CASSLRSGRAEEQFF.

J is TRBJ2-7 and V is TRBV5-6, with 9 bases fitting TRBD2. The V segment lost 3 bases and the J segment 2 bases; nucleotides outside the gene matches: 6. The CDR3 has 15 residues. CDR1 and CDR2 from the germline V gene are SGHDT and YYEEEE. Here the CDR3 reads CASSSGTSLAYEQYF. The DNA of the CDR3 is TGTGCCAGCAGCTCCGGGACTAGCCTAGCCTACGAGCAGTACTTC.